The present TCR beta chain was sequenced within a study of T cell changes during pregnancy in multiple sclerosis. CDR1 and CDR2 (germline): SQVTM, ANQGSEA. There are 15 residues in the CDR3. V gave up 5 bases and J gave up 8 bases; unmatched junction bases: 15. The table came from immunoSEQ multiplex PCR; TCRdb's copy has only in-frame clones and leaves some out. The table shows 68,000 or so clones, with roughly nine tenths occurring only once. The sequence came from a female donor in good health, enrolled as a control in a pregnancy study. The input for sequencing was peripheral blood, taken in the second trimester of pregnancy. The V gene is TRBV29-1, the J gene TRBJ2-1; 7 nucleotides agree with TRBD2. The CDR3 DNA sequence: TGCAGCGTTATTCCGGGACTCGAGCGGGGCGATGAGCAGTTCTTC. Its translation: CSVIPGLERGDEQFF.